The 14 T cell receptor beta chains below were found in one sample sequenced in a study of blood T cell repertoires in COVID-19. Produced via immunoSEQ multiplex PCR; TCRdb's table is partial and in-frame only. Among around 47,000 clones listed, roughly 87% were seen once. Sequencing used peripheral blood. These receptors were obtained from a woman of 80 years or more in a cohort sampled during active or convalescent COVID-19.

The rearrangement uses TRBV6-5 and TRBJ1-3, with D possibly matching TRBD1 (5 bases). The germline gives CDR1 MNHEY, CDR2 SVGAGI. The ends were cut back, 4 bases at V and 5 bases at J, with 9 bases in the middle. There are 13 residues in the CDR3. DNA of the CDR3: TGTGCCAGCAGTTCCGGGGGTAGAAACACCATATATTTT. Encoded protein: CASSSGGRNTIYF.

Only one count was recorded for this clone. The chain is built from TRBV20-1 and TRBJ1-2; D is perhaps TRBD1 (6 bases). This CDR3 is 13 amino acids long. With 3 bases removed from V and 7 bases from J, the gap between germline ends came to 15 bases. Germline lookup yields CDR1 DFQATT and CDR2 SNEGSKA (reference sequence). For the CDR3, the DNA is TGCAGTGCTAGTATCTCAGGGGCAGGTGGCTACACCTTC. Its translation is CSASISGAGGYTF.

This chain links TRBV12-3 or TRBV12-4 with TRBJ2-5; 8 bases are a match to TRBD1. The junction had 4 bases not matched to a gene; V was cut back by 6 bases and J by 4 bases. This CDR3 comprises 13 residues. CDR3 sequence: CASRDDRGETQYF. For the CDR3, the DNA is TGTGCCAGCAGAGACGACAGGGGAGAGACCCAGTACTTC.

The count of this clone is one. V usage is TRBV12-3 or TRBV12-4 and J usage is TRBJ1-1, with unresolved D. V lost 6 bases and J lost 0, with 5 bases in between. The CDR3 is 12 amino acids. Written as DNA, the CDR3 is TGTGCCAGCAGGGAGTTGAACACTGAAGCTTTCTTT. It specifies CASRELNTEAFF.

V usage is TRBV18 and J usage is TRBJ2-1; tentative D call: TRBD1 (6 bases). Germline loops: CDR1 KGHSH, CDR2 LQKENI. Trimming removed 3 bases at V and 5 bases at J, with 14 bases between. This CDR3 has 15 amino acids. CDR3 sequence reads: CASSPRSNRDNEQFF. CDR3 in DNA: TGTGCCAGCTCACCCCGGAGTAACAGGGACAATGAGCAGTTCTTC.

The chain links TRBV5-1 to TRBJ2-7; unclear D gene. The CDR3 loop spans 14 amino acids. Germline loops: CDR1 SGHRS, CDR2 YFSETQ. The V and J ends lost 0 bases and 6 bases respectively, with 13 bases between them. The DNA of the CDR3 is TGCGCCAGCAGCTTGGCCGCTTCCCCCAGCGAGCAGTACTTC. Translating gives CASSLAASPSEQYF.

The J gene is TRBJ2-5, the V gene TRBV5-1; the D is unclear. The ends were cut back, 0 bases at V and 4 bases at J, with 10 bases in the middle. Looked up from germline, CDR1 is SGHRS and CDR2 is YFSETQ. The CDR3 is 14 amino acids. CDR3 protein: CASSLDSIPETQYF. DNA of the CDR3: TGCGCCAGCAGCTTGGACAGTATTCCAGAGACCCAGTACTTC.

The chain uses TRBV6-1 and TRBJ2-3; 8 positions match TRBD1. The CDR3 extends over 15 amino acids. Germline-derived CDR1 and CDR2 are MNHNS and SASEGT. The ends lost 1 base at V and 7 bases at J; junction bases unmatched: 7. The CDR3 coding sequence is TGTGCCAGCAGTGAAGGGGGACAGGTGCCCCATACGCAGTATTTT. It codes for CASSEGGQVPHTQYF.

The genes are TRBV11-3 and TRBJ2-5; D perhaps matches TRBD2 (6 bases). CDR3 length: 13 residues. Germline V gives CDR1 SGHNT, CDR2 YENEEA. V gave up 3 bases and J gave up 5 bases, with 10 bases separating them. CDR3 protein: CASSFNGRETQYF. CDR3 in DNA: TGTGCCAGCAGCTTTAATGGGAGGGAGACCCAGTACTTC.

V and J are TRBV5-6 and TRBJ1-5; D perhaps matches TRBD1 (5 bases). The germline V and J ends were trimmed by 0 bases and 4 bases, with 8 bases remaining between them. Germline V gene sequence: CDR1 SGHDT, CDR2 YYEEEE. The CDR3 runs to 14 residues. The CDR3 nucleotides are TGTGCCAGCAGCTTGGGACAGACAAATCAGCCCCAGCATTTT. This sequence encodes CASSLGQTNQPQHF.

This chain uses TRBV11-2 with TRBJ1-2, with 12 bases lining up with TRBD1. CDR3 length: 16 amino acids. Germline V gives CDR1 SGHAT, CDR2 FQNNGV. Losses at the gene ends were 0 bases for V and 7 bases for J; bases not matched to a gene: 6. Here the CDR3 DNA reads TGTGCCAGCAGCTTAGACGGGACAGGGGGCATCAGTGGCTACACCTTC. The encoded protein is CASSLDGTGGISGYTF.

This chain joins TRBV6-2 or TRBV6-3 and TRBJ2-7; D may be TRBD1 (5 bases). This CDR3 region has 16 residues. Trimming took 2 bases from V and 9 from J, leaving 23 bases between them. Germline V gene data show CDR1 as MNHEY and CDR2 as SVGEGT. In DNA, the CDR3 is TGTGCCAGCAGTTACGGGCAGGGTATCCAGCTAATGGGGCAGTACTTC. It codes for CASSYGQGIQLMGQYF.

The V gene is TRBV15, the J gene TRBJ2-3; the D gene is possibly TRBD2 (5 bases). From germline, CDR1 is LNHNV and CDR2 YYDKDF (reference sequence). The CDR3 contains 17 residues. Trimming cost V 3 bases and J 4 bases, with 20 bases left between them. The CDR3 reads CATSRMRLAASPDTQYF. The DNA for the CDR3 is TGTGCCACCAGCAGGATGAGATTGGCGGCTAGCCCAGATACGCAGTATTTT. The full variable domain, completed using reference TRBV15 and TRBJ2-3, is DAMVIQNPRYQVTQFGKPVTLSCSQTLNHNVMYWYQQKSSQAPKLLFHYYDKDFNNEADTPDNFQSRRPNTSFCFLDIRSPGLGDTAMYLCATSRMRLAASPDTQYFGPGTRLTVL.

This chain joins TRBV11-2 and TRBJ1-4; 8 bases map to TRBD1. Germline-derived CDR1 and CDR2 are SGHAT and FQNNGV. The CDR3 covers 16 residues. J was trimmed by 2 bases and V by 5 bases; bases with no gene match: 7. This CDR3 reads CASSLRTGWTNEKLFF. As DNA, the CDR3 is TGTGCCAGCAGCCTAAGGACAGGGTGGACTAATGAAAAACTGTTTTTT. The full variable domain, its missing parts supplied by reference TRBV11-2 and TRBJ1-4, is EAGVAQSPRYKIIEKRQSVAFWCNPISGHATLYWYQQILGQGPKLLIQFQNNGVVDDSQLPKDRFSAERLKGVDSTLKIQPAKLEDSAVYLCASSLRTGWTNEKLFFGSGTQLSVL.